Listed here is a single T cell receptor (beta chain). The antigen is undetermined. These data are taken from a study of T-cell memory formation after mild COVID-19. TCRdb itself ran the 5' RACE reads through MiXCR, one entry per CDR3 protein. The sample holds hundreds of thousands of distinct CDR3 sequences, roughly 26% seen once. This CDR3 region has 15 residues. The germline V gene has CDR1 SEHNR and CDR2 FQNEAQ (reference sequence). The V end was cut by 3 bases, the J end by 7 bases, with 15 bases between. Study-wide points: CD4+ clones that contracted lay mainly in CM and EM; CD8+ ones lay in EMRA. Several responding clones turned up in pre-infection memory, indicating that cross-reactive memory may have taken part.

The specimen was PBMCs or a T cell subset sorted from them (not recorded which). This TCR came from an adult woman who had mild COVID-19 (a few samples of this study predate the infection). Cell type and time point are not known. The chain has TRBV7-9 and TRBJ2-2; a weak D match, TRBD1 (5 bases). The CDR3 nucleotides read TGTGCCAGCAGCTTTTCCTTGGGGCGTAGCGGGGAGCTGTTTTTT. Translating it yields CASSFSLGRSGELFF.